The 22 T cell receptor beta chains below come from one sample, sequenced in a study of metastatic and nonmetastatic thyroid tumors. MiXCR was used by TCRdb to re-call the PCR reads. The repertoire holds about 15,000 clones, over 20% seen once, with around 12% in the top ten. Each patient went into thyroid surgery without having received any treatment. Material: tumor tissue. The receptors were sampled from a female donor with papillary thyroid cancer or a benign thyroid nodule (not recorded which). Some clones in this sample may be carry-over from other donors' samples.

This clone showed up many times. The CDR3 loop reads CASSWFTDTQYF. The CDR3 DNA reads TGTGCCAGCAGCTGGTTCACAGATACGCAGTATTTT. This rearrangement joins TRBV7-2 to TRBJ2-3; D unresolved. The CDR3 extends over 12 amino acids. CDR1 SGHTA and CDR2 FQGNSA come from the germline V gene. Deletions cut 4 bases from V and 2 bases from J, with 4 bases between.

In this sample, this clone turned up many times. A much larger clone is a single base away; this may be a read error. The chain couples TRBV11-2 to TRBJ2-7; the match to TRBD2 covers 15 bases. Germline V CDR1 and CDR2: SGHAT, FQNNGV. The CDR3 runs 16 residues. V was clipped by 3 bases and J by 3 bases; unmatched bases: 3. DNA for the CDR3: TGTGCCAGCAGCTTGGGACTAGCGGGGGGTATCTACGAGCAGTACTTC. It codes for CASSLGLAGGIYEQYF.

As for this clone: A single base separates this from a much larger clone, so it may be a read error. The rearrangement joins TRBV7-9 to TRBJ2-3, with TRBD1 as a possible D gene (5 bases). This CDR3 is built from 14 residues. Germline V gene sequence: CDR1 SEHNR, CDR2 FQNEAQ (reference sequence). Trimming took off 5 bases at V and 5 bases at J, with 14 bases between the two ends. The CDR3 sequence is CASSRAQGEDTQYF. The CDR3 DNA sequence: TGTGCCAGCAGCCGGGCGCAAGGGGAAGATACGCAGTATTTT.

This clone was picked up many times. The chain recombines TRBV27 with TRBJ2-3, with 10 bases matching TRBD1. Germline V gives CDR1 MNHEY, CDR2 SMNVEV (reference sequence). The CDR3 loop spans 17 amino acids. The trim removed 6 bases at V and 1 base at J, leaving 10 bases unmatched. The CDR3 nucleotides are TGTGCCAGCAGACCGGGGACAGGGGTTTTCGGCACAGATACGCAGTATTTT. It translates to CASRPGTGVFGTDTQYF.

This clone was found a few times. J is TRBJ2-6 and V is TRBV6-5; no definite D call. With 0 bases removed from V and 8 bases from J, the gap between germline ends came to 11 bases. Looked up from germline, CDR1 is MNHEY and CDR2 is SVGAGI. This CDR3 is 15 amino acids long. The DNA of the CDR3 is TGTGCCAGCAGTTACTCTATAGGATCCTCCAACGTCCTGACTTTC. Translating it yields CASSYSIGSSNVLTF.

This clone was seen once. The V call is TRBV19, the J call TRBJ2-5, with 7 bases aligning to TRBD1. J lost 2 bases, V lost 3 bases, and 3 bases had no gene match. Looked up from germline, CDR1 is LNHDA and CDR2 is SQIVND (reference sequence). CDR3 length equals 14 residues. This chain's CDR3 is CASSMGQKQETQYF. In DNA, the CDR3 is TGTGCCAGTAGTATGGGACAGAAACAAGAGACCCAGTACTTC.

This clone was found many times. The CDR3 DNA is TGTGCCAGCAGCTTAACCTGGGCGCAGTATTTT. It translates to CASSLTWAQYF. This sequence joins TRBV11-2 and TRBJ2-3; D gene uncertain. The CDR3 contains 11 residues. Germline V gives CDR1 SGHAT, CDR2 FQNNGV. The V end was cut by 2 bases, the J end by 10 bases, with 7 bases between.

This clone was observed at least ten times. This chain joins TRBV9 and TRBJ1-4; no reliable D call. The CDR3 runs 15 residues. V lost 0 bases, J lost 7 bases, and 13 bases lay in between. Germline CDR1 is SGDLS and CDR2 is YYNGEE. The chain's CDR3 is CASSVASRFGEKLFF. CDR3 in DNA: TGTGCCAGCAGCGTAGCTTCCCGGTTTGGTGAAAAACTGTTTTTT.

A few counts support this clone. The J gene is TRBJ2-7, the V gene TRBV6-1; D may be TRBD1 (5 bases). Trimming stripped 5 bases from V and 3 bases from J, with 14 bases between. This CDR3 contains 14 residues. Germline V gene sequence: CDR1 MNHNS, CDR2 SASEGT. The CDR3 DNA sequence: TGTGCCAGCAGTTCTATGGACACTAACTACGAGCAGTACTTC. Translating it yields CASSSMDTNYEQYF.

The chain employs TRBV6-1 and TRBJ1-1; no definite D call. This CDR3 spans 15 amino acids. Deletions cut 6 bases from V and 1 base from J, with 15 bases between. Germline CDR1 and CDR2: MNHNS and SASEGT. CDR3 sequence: CASRGFHTENTEAFF. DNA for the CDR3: TGTGCCAGCAGGGGGTTTCACACCGAGAACACTGAAGCTTTCTTT.

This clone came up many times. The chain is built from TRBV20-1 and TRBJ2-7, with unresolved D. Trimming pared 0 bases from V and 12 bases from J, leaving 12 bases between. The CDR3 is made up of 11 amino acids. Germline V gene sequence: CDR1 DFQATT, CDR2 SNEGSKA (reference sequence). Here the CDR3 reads CSARDPPVAYF. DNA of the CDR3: TGCAGTGCTAGAGATCCCCCGGTCGCGTACTTC.

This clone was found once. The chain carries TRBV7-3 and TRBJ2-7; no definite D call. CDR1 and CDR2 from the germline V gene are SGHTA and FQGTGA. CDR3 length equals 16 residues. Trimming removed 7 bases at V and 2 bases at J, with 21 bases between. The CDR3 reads CASILSGHTLPYEQYF. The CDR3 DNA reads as TGTGCCAGCATCCTAAGTGGGCATACTCTCCCCTACGAGCAGTACTTC. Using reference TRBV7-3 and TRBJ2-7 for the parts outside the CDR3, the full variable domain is GAGVSQTPSNKVTEKGKYVELRCDPISGHTALYWYRQSLGQGPEFLIYFQGTGAADDSGLPNDRFFAVRPEGSVSTLKIQRTERGDSAVYLCASILSGHTLPYEQYFGPGTRLTVT.

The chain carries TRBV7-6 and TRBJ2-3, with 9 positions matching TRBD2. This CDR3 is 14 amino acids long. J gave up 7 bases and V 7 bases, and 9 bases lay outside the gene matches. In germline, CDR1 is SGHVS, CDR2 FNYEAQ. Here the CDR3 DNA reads TGTGCCAGCATCCCCTGTGCTAGCGGGAATACGCAGTATTTT. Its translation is CASIPCASGNTQYF.

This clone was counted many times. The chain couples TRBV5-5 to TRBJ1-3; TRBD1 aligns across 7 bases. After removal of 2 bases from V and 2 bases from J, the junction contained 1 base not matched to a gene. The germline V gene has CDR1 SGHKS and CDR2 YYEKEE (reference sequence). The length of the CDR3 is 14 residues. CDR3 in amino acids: CASSFGTAGNTIYF. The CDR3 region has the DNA TGTGCCAGCAGCTTCGGGACAGCTGGAAACACCATATATTTT.

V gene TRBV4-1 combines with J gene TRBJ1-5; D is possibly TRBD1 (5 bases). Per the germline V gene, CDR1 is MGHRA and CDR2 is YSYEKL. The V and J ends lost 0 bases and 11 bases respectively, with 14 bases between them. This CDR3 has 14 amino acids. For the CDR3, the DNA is TGCGCCAGCAGCCAAGAGCGTACGGGACCGGCCCAGCATTTT. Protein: CASSQERTGPAQHF.

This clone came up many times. The CDR3 here is CSARPGLQSYEQYF. CDR3 DNA: TGCAGTGCTAGGCCGGGACTACAATCCTACGAGCAGTACTTC. J is TRBJ2-7 and V is TRBV20-1, with 7 bases that match TRBD2. With V trimmed by 3 bases and J by 1 base, 6 bases remained unmatched. The length of the CDR3 is 14 residues. The germline CDR1 and CDR2 sequences are DFQATT and SNEGSKA (reference sequence).

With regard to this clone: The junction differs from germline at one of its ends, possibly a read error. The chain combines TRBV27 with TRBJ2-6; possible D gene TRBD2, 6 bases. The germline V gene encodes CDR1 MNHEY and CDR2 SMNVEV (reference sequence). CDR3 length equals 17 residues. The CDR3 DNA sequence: TGTGCCAGTTCCCGAGGGACGGGGGTCTCTGGTTCCAACGTCCTTACTTTC. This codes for CASSRGTGVSGSNVLTF.

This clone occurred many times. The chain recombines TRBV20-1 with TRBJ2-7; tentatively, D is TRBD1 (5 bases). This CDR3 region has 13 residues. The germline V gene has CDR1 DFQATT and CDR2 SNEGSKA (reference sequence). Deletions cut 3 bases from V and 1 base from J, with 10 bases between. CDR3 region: CSARTVSSYEQYF. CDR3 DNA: TGCAGTGCTAGGACAGTTTCGTCCTACGAGCAGTACTTC.

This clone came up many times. The CDR3 DNA follows: TGTGCCAGCAGCCGGGACAAAAATTCGCGCACAGATACGCAGTATTTT. Translated: CASSRDKNSRTDTQYF. This rearrangement joins TRBV6-1 to TRBJ2-3; a possible D gene is TRBD1 (6 bases). With 6 bases removed from V and 1 base from J, the gap between germline ends came to 17 bases. The CDR3 covers 16 residues. Germline assignment: CDR1 MNHNS and CDR2 SASEGT.

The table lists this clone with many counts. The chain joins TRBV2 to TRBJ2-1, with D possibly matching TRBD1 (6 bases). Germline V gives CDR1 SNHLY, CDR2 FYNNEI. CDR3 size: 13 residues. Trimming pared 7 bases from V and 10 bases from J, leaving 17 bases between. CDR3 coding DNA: TGTGCCAGCACTGCTGGGGACACCCGGGAGCAGTTCTTC. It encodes CASTAGDTREQFF. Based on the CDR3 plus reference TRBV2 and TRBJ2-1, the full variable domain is EPEVTQTPSHQVTQMGQEVILRCVPISNHLYFYWYRQILGQKVEFLVSFYNNEISEKSEIFDDQFSVERPDGSNFTLKIRSTKLEDSAMYFCASTAGDTREQFFGPGTRLTVL.

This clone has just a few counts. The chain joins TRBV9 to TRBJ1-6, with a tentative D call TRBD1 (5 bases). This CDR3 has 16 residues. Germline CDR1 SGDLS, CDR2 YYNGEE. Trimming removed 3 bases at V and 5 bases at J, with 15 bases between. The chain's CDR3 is CASSAPKGADNSPLHF. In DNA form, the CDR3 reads TGTGCCAGCAGCGCCCCCAAAGGGGCCGATAATTCACCCCTCCACTTT.

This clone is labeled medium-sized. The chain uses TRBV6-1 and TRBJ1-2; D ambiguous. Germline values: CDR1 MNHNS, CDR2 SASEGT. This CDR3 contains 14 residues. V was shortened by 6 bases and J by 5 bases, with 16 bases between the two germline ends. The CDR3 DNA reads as TGTGCCAGCAGCTTACGGGTTGGGGTATATGGCTACACCTTC. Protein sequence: CASSLRVGVYGYTF.